What follows are 10 T cell receptor beta chains derived from one specimen sequenced in a study of vaccination effects on CD4 cells after COVID-19. The data were produced by immunoSEQ multiplex PCR, yet TCRdb's version contains in-frame clones alone and is incomplete. The table lists 71,000 or so clones, roughly 72% of them singletons, with 4% in the top ten. The antigens these receptors bind are not known. Ahead of sequencing, the ViraFEST assay grew antigen-specific CD4+ T cells using viral peptide pools. Following 10 days of culture, CD4+ T cells were isolated. Nucleocapsid antibodies were negative in the vaccine recipients, who had never had SARS-CoV-2 infection. This specimen was CD4+ T cells from PBMCs cultured with HCoV-OC43 spike peptides, taken before COVID-19 vaccination. Subset defined: HCoV-OC43 spike overlapping peptide pool stimulation. Source of these receptors: a human donor who received a COVID-19 vaccine.

The rearrangement uses TRBV28 and TRBJ2-3; possibly TRBD1 for D (5 bases). V lost 5 bases to trimming and J lost 3 bases, with 15 bases between them. CDR1 and CDR2 (germline): MDHEN, SYDVKM. This CDR3 is built from 15 residues. The chain's CDR3 is CASSRKAGNTDTQYF. In nucleotides, the CDR3 is TGTGCCAGCAGTAGGAAGGCAGGGAATACAGATACGCAGTATTTT. Together with reference TRBV28 and TRBJ2-3, the CDR3 gives the full variable domain: DVKVTQSSRYLVKRTGEKVFLECVQDMDHENMFWYRQDPGLGLRLIYFSYDVKMKEKGDIPEGYSVSREKKERFSLILESASTNQTSMYLCASSRKAGNTDTQYFGPGTRLTVL.

Only one count was recorded for this clone. The genes are TRBV9 and TRBJ2-5, with a possible D match to TRBD2 (7 bases). Trimming cost V 0 bases and J 5 bases, with 14 bases left between them. This CDR3 region has 15 residues. Germline V gene data show CDR1 as SGDLS and CDR2 as YYNGEE. The CDR3 here is CASSVGGGQVETQYF. The DNA for the CDR3 is TGTGCCAGCAGCGTAGGGGGGGGGCAGGTGGAGACCCAGTACTTC.

This clone occurred once. The chain combines TRBV5-1 with TRBJ1-2, with D perhaps matching TRBD1 (5 bases). The V gene's germline CDR1 is SGHRS and CDR2 YFSETQ. The length of the CDR3 is 15 residues. The V gene lost 0 bases and the J gene lost 6 bases, with 15 bases spanning the gap. In DNA form, the CDR3 reads TGCGCCAGCAGCTTGGAAGGCTCAGGGAGGAATGGCTACACCTTC. It is translated as CASSLEGSGRNGYTF.

This chain uses TRBV27 with TRBJ1-2; TRBD1 aligns across 10 bases. Germline values: CDR1 MNHEY, CDR2 SMNVEV (reference sequence). V was pared by 5 bases and J by 2 bases, with 5 bases of the junction left unmatched. This CDR3 region has 15 residues. CDR3: CASSDPGQGNYGYTF. CDR3 nucleotides: TGTGCCAGCAGTGACCCGGGACAGGGGAACTATGGCTACACCTTC.

The rearrangement joins TRBV30 to TRBJ1-4; TRBD1 agrees at 7 bases. V gave up 0 bases and J gave up 8 bases; unmatched junction bases: 6. This CDR3 has 14 residues. The germline V gene encodes CDR1 GTSNPN and CDR2 SVGIG (reference sequence). CDR3 bases: TGTGCCTGGAGTGTTGAGGGGGCGTACGAAAAACTGTTTTTT. Its protein is CAWSVEGAYEKLFF.

The chain recombines TRBV19 with TRBJ1-6; D unresolved. CDR1 is LNHDA, CDR2 SQIVND, per germline (reference sequence). CDR3 length: 15 amino acids. The V end lost 5 bases, the J end lost 14 bases, and 22 bases lay between the germline ends. The CDR3 is CASSPMVTAPETLHF. The DNA for the CDR3 is TGTGCCAGTAGTCCGATGGTCACAGCTCCCGAAACCCTCCACTTT.

The chain carries TRBV30 and TRBJ1-5; unclear D gene. The V and J ends lost 1 base and 2 bases respectively, with 18 bases between them. The CDR3 is made up of 17 amino acids. CDR1 is GTSNPN and CDR2 is SVGIG in the germline V gene (reference sequence). The CDR3 region has the DNA TGTGCCTGGAGTGCCCAAGGAGGAGAGCGGGGCAATCAGCCCCAGCATTTT. It yields the protein CAWSAQGGERGNQPQHF.

Only one count was recorded for this clone. The chain couples TRBV10-3 to TRBJ1-1, with a tentative D call TRBD1 (5 bases). V was cut by 0 bases and J by 1 base, with 12 bases left in between. The CDR3 is 16 residues long. CDR1 and CDR2 from the germline V gene are ENHRY and SYGVKD. CDR3: CAISESGIGANTEAFF. CDR3 nucleotide sequence: TGTGCCATCAGTGAGTCGGGTATAGGGGCGAACACTGAAGCTTTCTTT.

In DNA form, the CDR3 reads TGTGCCAGCAGCTTGAGTGGGGGGGGGCCTAGCACAGATACGCAGTATTTT. This codes for CASSLSGGGPSTDTQYF. The J gene is TRBJ2-3, the V gene TRBV7-6, with a tentative D call TRBD2 (7 bases). This CDR3 spans 17 amino acids. Germline loops: CDR1 SGHVS, CDR2 FNYEAQ. V was shortened by 3 bases and J by 0 bases, with 16 bases between the two germline ends.

This chain joins TRBV9 and TRBJ1-5; D is unresolved. Germline values: CDR1 SGDLS, CDR2 YYNGEE. The length of the CDR3 is 13 residues. The V end lost 4 bases, the J end lost 4 bases, and 9 bases lay between the germline ends. CDR3 region: CASSRDLNQPQHF. The CDR3 coding sequence is TGTGCCAGCAGCCGGGATCTGAATCAGCCCCAGCATTTT.